This TCR beta chain stems from a study of response to subunit inactivated influenza vaccine. TCRdb re-called the RT-PCR reads through MiXCR, storing one row per CDR3 protein. The sample has some 480,000 distinct CDR3 sequences, approximately 9.9% seen once; the top ten hold around 12%. The sample holds many counts of this clonotype. Antigen unknown. Broader study findings: Each seasonal influenza vaccination, the authors suggested, recruits few new T cells.

The CDR3 contains 14 residues. CDR1 KGHSH and CDR2 LQKENI come from the germline V gene. Trimming removed 8 bases from V and 1 base from J, with 15 bases in between. The sequence came from a man in his fifties who received an inactivated influenza vaccine. The sample consisted of PBMCs from blood, taken more than 35 days after vaccination. The chain uses TRBV18 and TRBJ2-7; D perhaps matches TRBD1 (6 bases). The CDR3: CASSRPGQSYEQYF. The CDR3, as DNA: TGTGCCAGCAGTCGCCCCGGACAGTCCTACGAGCAGTACTTC.